This T cell receptor (beta chain) was recovered during a study of T cell responses to AZD1222 COVID-19 vaccine. V gave up 0 bases and J gave up 4 bases, with 13 bases separating them. CDR3 length: 15 residues. In germline, CDR1 is SGHKS, CDR2 YYEKEE (reference sequence). Sequenced by immunoSEQ multiplex PCR; TCRdb stores in-frame clones only, minus some. The sample consists of roughly 150,000 clones, approximately 90% of them appearing once. The TCR sequence derives from an adult in good health. The material was peripheral blood, obtained on day 0 of AZD1222 vaccination. The chain carries TRBV5-5 and TRBJ2-5; no clear D gene. CDR3 bases: TGTGCCAGCAGCTTGGCGGGTCAGGTGTTAGAGACCCAGTACTTC. Protein: CASSLAGQVLETQYF.